A single sample gave rise to the 10 T cell receptor beta chains below, sequenced in a study of cytomegalovirus exposure and HLA in healthy donors listed by TCRdb under 2017. Libraries were built with the immunoSEQ multiplex PCR assay. For the multiplex PCR, a mixture combining 60 forward primers for TCR Vbeta segments and 13 reverse primers for TCR Jbeta segments was used. Drawn from immuneACCESS, this table holds only the in-frame rearrangements with V and J called that TCRdb kept. Clones are partly lost; checked studies trace under half to an unresolved V gene and leave the rest unexplained. Recorded for this sample are about 97,000 clones; 65% to 85% of them occurred a single time. The top ten clonotypes cover 1.5% to 2% of the sample. Material for sequencing was PBMCs. The receptor source for this set is a woman between 40 and 55 years old in good health and CMV-seronegative.

J is TRBJ2-7 and V is TRBV10-1, with D perhaps matching TRBD2 (6 bases). CDR1 WNHNN and CDR2 SYGVQD come from the germline V gene (reference sequence). The CDR3 has 15 residues. Trimming removed 5 bases from V and 1 base from J, with 15 bases in between. The CDR3 DNA reads TGCGCCAGCAGTCCAGGCGGGATGAAATCCTACGAGCAGTACTTC. Its translation: CASSPGGMKSYEQYF.

The J gene is TRBJ2-7, the V gene TRBV7-9; the match to TRBD1 covers 10 bases. The V segment lost 5 bases and the J segment 4 bases; nucleotides outside the gene matches: 5. The CDR3 has 14 amino acids. Germline CDR1 and CDR2: SEHNR and FQNEAQ (reference sequence). The CDR3 bases are TGTGCCAGCAGCCCCCGGGACAGGGGTTACGAGCAGTACTTC. It encodes CASSPRDRGYEQYF.

This chain uses TRBV9 with TRBJ2-3, with D perhaps TRBD1 (5 bases). CDR3 length: 14 residues. V was shortened by 2 bases and J by 2 bases, with 9 bases between the two germline ends. Germline V gene lookup returns CDR1 SGDLS and CDR2 YYNGEE. CDR3 sequence reads: CASSVGRNTDTQYF. In nucleotides, the CDR3 is TGTGCCAGCAGCGTGGGGCGTAACACAGATACGCAGTATTTT.

This rearrangement joins TRBV7-9 to TRBJ1-4; 8 nucleotides line up with TRBD1. J lost 8 bases, V lost 5 bases, and 7 bases had no gene match. This CDR3 has 14 amino acids. The germline V gene has CDR1 SEHNR and CDR2 FQNEAQ (reference sequence). The CDR3 spells CASSLDRAREKLFF. The CDR3 nucleotides are TGTGCCAGCAGCCTGGACAGGGCACGAGAAAAACTGTTTTTT.

This chain joins TRBV19 and TRBJ2-1, with 8 bases fitting TRBD2. Germline V gives CDR1 LNHDA, CDR2 SQIVND (reference sequence). This CDR3 is 17 amino acids long. V shed 7 bases, J shed 9 bases, and the junction held 20 bases outside the gene matches. Here the CDR3 reads CASTSLAGLAGRSEQFF. CDR3 DNA: TGTGCCAGTACCTCCCTCGCGGGGCTAGCGGGTCGAAGTGAGCAGTTCTTC. Variable domain in full (rest from reference TRBV19 and TRBJ2-1): DGGITQSPKYLFRKEGQNVTLSCEQNLNHDAMYWYRQDPGQGLRLIYYSQIVNDFQKGDIAEGYSVSREKKESFPLTVTSAQKNPTAFYLCASTSLAGLAGRSEQFFGPGTRLTVL.

The chain couples TRBV28 to TRBJ2-7; D is uncertain. This CDR3 spans 14 amino acids. The V end lost 7 bases, the J end lost 5 bases, and 18 bases lay between the germline ends. In germline, CDR1 is MDHEN, CDR2 SYDVKM. DNA for the CDR3: TGTGCCAGCACCACCCCCGTCGACACGGACGAGCAGTACTTC. It yields the protein CASTTPVDTDEQYF.

This chain uses TRBV30 with TRBJ1-5; TRBD1 matches at 12 bases. Germline CDR1 GTSNPN, CDR2 SVGIG (reference sequence). V trimming: 3 bases; J trimming: 6 bases; junction bases outside the gene matches: 6. The CDR3 length is 15 residues. The CDR3 sequence is CAWREGQGAFQPQHF. CDR3 nucleotides: TGTGCCTGGAGGGAGGGACAGGGGGCATTTCAGCCCCAGCATTTT.

The chain couples TRBV10-3 to TRBJ2-5; 11 bases align to TRBD2. The germline gives CDR1 ENHRY, CDR2 SYGVKD. Trimming at V came to 6 bases and at J to 1 base, leaving 4 bases not matched to a gene. This CDR3 has 15 amino acids. As DNA, the CDR3 is TGTGCCATCAGCACTAGCGGGAGCCTCCAAGAGACCCAGTACTTC. As protein: CAISTSGSLQETQYF.

J is TRBJ2-7 and V is TRBV7-2; 9 bases match TRBD2. The CDR3 loop spans 14 amino acids. V was clipped by 5 bases and J by 0 bases; unmatched bases: 2. Germline V CDR1 and CDR2: SGHTA, FQGNSA. The CDR3 protein is CASSGSGSSYEQYF. The CDR3, as DNA: TGTGCCAGCAGCGGTAGCGGGAGCTCCTACGAGCAGTACTTC.

The CDR3 reads CASSSTTGKHF. Here the CDR3 DNA reads TGTGCCAGCAGCTCAACGACAGGAAAACATTTT. The chain joins TRBV6-5 to TRBJ1-5; tentative D call: TRBD1 (6 bases). Germline lookup yields CDR1 MNHEY and CDR2 SVGAGI. The CDR3 is made up of 11 amino acids. Deletions cut 6 bases from V and 16 bases from J, with 16 bases between.